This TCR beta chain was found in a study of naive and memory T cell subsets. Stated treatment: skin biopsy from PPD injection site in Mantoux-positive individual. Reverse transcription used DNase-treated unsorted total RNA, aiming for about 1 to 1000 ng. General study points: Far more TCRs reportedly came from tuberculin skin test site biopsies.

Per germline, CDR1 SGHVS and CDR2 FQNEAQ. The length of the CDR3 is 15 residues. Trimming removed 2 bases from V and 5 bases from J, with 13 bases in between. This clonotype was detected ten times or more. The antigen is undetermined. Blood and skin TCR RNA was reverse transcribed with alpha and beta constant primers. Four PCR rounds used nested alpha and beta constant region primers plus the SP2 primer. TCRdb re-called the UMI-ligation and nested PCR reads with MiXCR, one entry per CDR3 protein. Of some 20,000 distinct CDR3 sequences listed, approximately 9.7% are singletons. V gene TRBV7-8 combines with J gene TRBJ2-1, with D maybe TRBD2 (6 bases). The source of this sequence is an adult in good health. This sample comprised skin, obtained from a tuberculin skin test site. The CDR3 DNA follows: TGTGCCAGCAGCTTACTAGCGAGTTCCGACAATGAGCAGTTCTTC. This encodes CASSLLASSDNEQFF.